The 6 T cell receptor beta chains below all came from one sample that was sequenced in a study of CD4+ T cells in melanoma. Generated by immunoSEQ multiplex PCR, the TCRdb table keeps only in-frame clones and is missing some. The repertoire holds over 8,000 clones, roughly 69% seen once, with 24% in the top ten. The sequenced material came from tumor tissue. The receptors originated from a human donor with melanoma.

This clone was counted once. The J gene is TRBJ2-3, the V gene TRBV5-1, with a tentative D call TRBD2 (9 bases). CDR3 size: 18 residues. V gave up 0 bases and J gave up 1 base, with 18 bases separating them. CDR1 is SGHRS and CDR2 is YFSETQ in the germline V gene. CDR3 DNA sequence: TGCGCCAGCAGCTTGGCCCAGGGGGCGGGAGGGGGCACAGATACGCAGTATTTT. Protein product: CASSLAQGAGGGTDTQYF.

The chain employs TRBV25-1 and TRBJ1-1; 8 positions agree with TRBD1. The CDR3 is 13 amino acids. J lost 8 bases, V lost 8 bases, and 10 bases had no gene match. Germline V CDR1 and CDR2: MGHDK, SYGVNS. The DNA of the CDR3 is TGTGCCAGCCAGGGACAGGTGTTGTCGGAAGCTTTCTTT. Residues: CASQGQVLSEAFF.

The chain combines TRBV9 with TRBJ2-2; a weak D match, TRBD1 (6 bases). Germline values: CDR1 SGDLS, CDR2 YYNGEE. V lost 3 bases, J lost 6 bases, and 18 bases lay in between. The CDR3 has 16 amino acids. CDR3 in DNA: TGTGCCAGCAGCGCCACCAGGGGAAGGCTACCCGGGGAGCTGTTTTTT. It specifies CASSATRGRLPGELFF.

J is TRBJ2-1 and V is TRBV10-2; D might be TRBD2 (6 bases). Germline loops: CDR1 WSHSY, CDR2 SAAADI. This CDR3 region has 15 residues. Trimming left V 6 bases short and J 4 bases short, with 16 bases between. CDR3 sequence (DNA): TGCGCCAGCAGGTTGGGGGGAACGTCGTACAATGAGCAGTTCTTC. Translation gives CASRLGGTSYNEQFF.

A single count supports this clone. This chain uses TRBV4-1 with TRBJ2-5, with 7 bases matching TRBD1. Germline V gives CDR1 MGHRA, CDR2 YSYEKL. V was clipped by 4 bases and J by 2 bases; unmatched bases: 10. The CDR3 loop spans 16 amino acids. The CDR3 nucleotides are TGCGCCAGCAGCCCCAGCTTTACAGGGGCACAAGAGACCCAGTACTTC. Translating it yields CASSPSFTGAQETQYF.

The chain recombines TRBV7-6 with TRBJ1-1; D possibly corresponds to TRBD1 (5 bases). The CDR3 totals 17 residues. Germline V CDR1 and CDR2: SGHVS, FNYEAQ. Trimming removed 1 base from V and 3 bases from J, with 18 bases in between. The CDR3 protein is CASSLEMAGWRDTEAFF. CDR3 nucleotides: TGTGCCAGCAGCTTAGAAATGGCAGGGTGGCGAGACACTGAAGCTTTCTTT. The whole variable domain, filled in from reference TRBV7-6 and TRBJ1-1, reads GAGVSQSPRYKVTKRGQDVALRCDPISGHVSLYWYRQALGQGPEFLTYFNYEAQQDKSGLPNDRFSAERPEGSISTLTIQRTEQRDSAMYRCASSLEMAGWRDTEAFFGQGTRLTVV.